This entry concerns a single T cell receptor beta chain. These data originate in a study of cytotoxic CD8 clonotypes in ibrutinib-treated CLL. Some clones are missing from TCRdb's copy, which holds only in-frame ones; the method was immunoSEQ multiplex PCR. Here the sample spans some 130,000 clones, 75% to 90% being singletons. Germline CDR1 reads MNHNS; CDR2 reads SASEGT. The V segment lost 8 bases and the J segment 5 bases; nucleotides outside the gene matches: 7. The CDR3 has 13 amino acids. The clonotype comes from a human donor with chronic lymphocytic leukemia. Source: PBMCs, taken after 24 months of ibrutinib treatment. The genes are TRBV6-1 and TRBJ1-1; 8 nucleotides match TRBD1. DNA of the CDR3: TGTGCCAGCTGCAGGGGGCTGAGGACTGAAGCTTTCTTT. It encodes CASCRGLRTEAFF.